Below are 6 T cell receptor beta chains sequenced from a single sample in a study of T cells in localized non-small cell lung cancer. Assay used: immunoSEQ multiplex PCR; TCRdb lists only in-frame clones, some missing. The sample lists about 12,000 clones, about 80% seen once, with 25% to 35% in the top ten. Sequences were derived from peripheral blood, sampled before any cancer treatment. These TCRs come from a male donor aged 60 or older with stage I squamous cell lung carcinoma.

The chain has TRBV2 and TRBJ1-2, with D perhaps TRBD1 (5 bases). Trimming shortened V by 8 bases and J by 5 bases, and 15 bases separated the two germline ends. Germline assignment: CDR1 SNHLY and CDR2 FYNNEI. The CDR3 totals 13 residues. DNA of the CDR3: TGTGCCAGCGGGTCCGACGGGGGATATGGCTACACCTTC. Translation: CASGSDGGYGYTF.

This chain links TRBV19 with TRBJ2-1; a possible D gene is TRBD1 (6 bases). Per germline, CDR1 LNHDA and CDR2 SQIVND (reference sequence). The CDR3 covers 13 residues. The V and J ends lost 10 bases and 4 bases respectively, with 14 bases between them. The chain's CDR3 is CATYRVPYNEQFF. DNA of the CDR3: TGTGCCACTTACAGGGTACCTTACAATGAGCAGTTCTTC.

The chain employs TRBV15 and TRBJ2-2; D is uncertain. Trimming shortened V by 0 bases and J by 5 bases, and 4 bases separated the two germline ends. Germline V gives CDR1 LNHNV, CDR2 YYDKDF (reference sequence). The CDR3 is 13 residues long. CDR3: CATSREGTGELFF. In DNA, the CDR3 is TGTGCCACCAGCAGAGAGGGGACCGGGGAGCTGTTTTTT.

The rearrangement links TRBV28 to TRBJ2-5; 10 positions match TRBD2. This CDR3 contains 16 residues. Germline V gene lookup returns CDR1 MDHEN and CDR2 SYDVKM. Germline trimming cut 4 bases from V and 1 base from J; bases unmatched to any gene: 6. As DNA, the CDR3 is TGTGCCAGCAGTTCCCCTCTAGCGGGGGCCCAAGAGACCCAGTACTTC. It yields the protein CASSSPLAGAQETQYF.

The chain has TRBV28 and TRBJ2-7; D is unclear. CDR1 is MDHEN, CDR2 SYDVKM, per germline. This CDR3 has 15 amino acids. V was trimmed by 5 bases and J by 0 bases, leaving 14 bases between them. The CDR3 DNA sequence: TGTGCCAGCAGTCCCACCGGGCATTTCTCCTACGAGCAGTACTTC. Translation gives CASSPTGHFSYEQYF.

The rearrangement joins TRBV28 to TRBJ2-4, with D perhaps given as TRBD1 or TRBD2 (5 bases each). The CDR3 sequence is 17 residues long. Trimming stripped 5 bases from V and 6 bases from J, with 23 bases between. CDR1 MDHEN and CDR2 SYDVKM come from the germline V gene. The CDR3 sequence: CASSPDWGPGGGNIQYF. CDR3 sequence (DNA): TGTGCCAGCAGTCCTGATTGGGGACCCGGAGGTGGAAACATTCAGTACTTC.